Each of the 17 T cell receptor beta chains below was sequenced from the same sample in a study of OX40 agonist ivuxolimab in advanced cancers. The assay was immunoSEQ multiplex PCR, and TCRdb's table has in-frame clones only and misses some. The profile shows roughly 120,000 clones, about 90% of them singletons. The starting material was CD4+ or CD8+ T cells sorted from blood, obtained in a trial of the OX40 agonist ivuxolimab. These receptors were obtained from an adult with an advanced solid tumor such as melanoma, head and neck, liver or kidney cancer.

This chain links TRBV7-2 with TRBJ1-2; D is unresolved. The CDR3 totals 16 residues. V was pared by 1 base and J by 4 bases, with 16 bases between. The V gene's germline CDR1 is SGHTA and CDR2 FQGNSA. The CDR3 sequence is CASSLDASPPFYGYTF. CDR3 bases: TGTGCCAGCAGCTTAGATGCCAGTCCCCCATTCTATGGCTACACCTTC.

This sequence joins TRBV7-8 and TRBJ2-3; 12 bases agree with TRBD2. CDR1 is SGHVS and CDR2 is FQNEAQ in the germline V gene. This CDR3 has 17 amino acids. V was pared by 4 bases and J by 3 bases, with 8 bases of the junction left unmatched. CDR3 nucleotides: TGTGCCAGCAGCTCTTGGCCGACTAGCGGGAGTACAGATACGCAGTATTTT. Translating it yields CASSSWPTSGSTDTQYF.

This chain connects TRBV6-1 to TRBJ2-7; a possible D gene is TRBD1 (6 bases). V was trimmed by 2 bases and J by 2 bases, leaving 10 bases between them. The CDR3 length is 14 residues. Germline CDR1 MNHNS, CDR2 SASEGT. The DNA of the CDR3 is TGTGCCAGCAGTGAACAGGGGTCCCCCTACGAGCAGTACTTC. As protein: CASSEQGSPYEQYF.

CDR3 loop: CASSPYRVTRSYGYTF. Written as DNA, the CDR3 is TGTGCCAGCTCACCCTACAGGGTGACAAGGAGCTATGGCTACACCTTC. V usage is TRBV18 and J usage is TRBJ1-2; the D gene is possibly TRBD1 (6 bases). Germline CDR1 KGHSH, CDR2 LQKENI. The ends were cut back, 3 bases at V and 4 bases at J, with 18 bases in the middle. There are 16 residues in the CDR3.

The DNA of the CDR3 is TGTGCCAGCTCACCATCGGGCAACACCTATGGCTACACCTTC. Encoded protein: CASSPSGNTYGYTF. This chain links TRBV18 with TRBJ1-2; D unresolved. CDR1 KGHSH and CDR2 LQKENI come from the germline V gene. The CDR3 has 14 residues. V was clipped by 2 bases and J by 4 bases, with 11 bases between them. The full variable domain, completed using reference TRBV18 and TRBJ1-2, is NAGVMQNPRHLVRRRGQEARLRCSPMKGHSHVYWYRQLPEEGLKFMVYLQKENIIDESGMPKERFSAEFPKEGPSILRIQQVVRGDSAAYFCASSPSGNTYGYTFGSGTRLTVV.

CDR3 residues: CASSLSGETYEQYF. The CDR3 DNA sequence: TGTGCCAGCAGCCTTAGCGGTGAAACCTACGAGCAGTACTTC. J is TRBJ2-5 and V is TRBV13; possibly TRBD2 for D (6 bases). The assigned J gene may be wrong: the sequence end matches TRBJ2-7 better. Germline V gene lookup returns CDR1 PRHDT and CDR2 FYEKMQ (reference sequence). This CDR3 has 14 amino acids.

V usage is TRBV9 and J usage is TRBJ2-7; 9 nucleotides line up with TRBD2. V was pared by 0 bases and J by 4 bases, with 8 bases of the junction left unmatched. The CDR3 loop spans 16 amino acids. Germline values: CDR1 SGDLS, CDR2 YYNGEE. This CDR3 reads CASSVGPSGIGYEQYF. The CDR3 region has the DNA TGTGCCAGCAGCGTAGGCCCTAGCGGGATTGGTTACGAGCAGTACTTC.

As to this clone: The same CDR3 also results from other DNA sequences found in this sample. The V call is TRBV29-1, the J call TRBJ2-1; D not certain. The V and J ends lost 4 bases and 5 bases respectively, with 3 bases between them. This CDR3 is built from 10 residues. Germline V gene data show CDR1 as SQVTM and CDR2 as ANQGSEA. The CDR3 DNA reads TGCAGCGTTGGTCACAATGAGCAGTTCTTC. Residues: CSVGHNEQFF.

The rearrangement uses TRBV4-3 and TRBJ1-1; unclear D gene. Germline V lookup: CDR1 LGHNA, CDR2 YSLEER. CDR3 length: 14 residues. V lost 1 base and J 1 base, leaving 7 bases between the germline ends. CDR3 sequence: CASSQVPQNTEAFF. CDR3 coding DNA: TGCGCCAGCAGCCAAGTCCCGCAGAACACTGAAGCTTTCTTT.

The CDR3 here is CASSWVQTSGSHEQFF. CDR3 in DNA: TGTGCCAGCAGTTGGGTTCAGACTAGCGGGAGTCATGAGCAGTTCTTC. This rearrangement joins TRBV28 to TRBJ2-1; TRBD2 agrees at 12 bases. V shed 4 bases and J 8 bases; nucleotides not matched to a gene: 9. From germline, CDR1 is MDHEN and CDR2 SYDVKM. This CDR3 comprises 16 residues.

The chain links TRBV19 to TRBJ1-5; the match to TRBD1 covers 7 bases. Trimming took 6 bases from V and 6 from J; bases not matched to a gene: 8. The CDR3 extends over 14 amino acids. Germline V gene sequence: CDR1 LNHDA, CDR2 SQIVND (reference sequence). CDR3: CASRPSGGGQPQHF. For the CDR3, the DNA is TGTGCCAGTAGGCCCTCAGGGGGAGGTCAGCCCCAGCATTTT.

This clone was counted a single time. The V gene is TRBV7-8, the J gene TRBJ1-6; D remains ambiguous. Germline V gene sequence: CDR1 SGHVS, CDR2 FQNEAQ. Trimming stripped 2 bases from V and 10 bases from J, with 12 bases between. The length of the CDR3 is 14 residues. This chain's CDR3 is CASSLSTGRSPLHF. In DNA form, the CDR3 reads TGTGCCAGCAGCTTAAGTACCGGGAGGTCACCCCTCCACTTT.

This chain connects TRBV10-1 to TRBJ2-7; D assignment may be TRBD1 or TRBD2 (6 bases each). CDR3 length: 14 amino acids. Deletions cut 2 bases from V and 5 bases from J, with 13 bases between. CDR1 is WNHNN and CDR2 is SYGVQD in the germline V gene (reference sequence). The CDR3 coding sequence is TGCGCCAGCAGTGAGGGGGGGACAATAAACGAGCAGTACTTC. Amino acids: CASSEGGTINEQYF.

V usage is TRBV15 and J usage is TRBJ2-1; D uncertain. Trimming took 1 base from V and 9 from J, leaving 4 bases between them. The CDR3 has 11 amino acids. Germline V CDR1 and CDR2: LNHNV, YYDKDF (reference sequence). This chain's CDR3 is CATSRGGEQFF. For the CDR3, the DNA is TGTGCCACCAGCAGAGGGGGTGAGCAGTTCTTC.

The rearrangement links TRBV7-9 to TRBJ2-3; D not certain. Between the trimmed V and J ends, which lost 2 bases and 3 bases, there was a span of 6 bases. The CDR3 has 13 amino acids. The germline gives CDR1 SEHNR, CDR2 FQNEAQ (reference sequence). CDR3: CASSLMGTDTQYF. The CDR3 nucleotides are TGTGCCAGCAGCTTAATGGGGACAGATACGCAGTATTTT.

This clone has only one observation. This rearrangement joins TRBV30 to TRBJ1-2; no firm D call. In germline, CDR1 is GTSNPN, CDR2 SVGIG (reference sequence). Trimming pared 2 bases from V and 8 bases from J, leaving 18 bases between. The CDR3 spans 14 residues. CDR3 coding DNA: TGTGCCTGGAGTCAACGGACGGTGATGGCAGGCTACACCTTC. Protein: CAWSQRTVMAGYTF. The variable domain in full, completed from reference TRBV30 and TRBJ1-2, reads SQTIHQWPATLVQPVGSPLSLECTVEGTSNPNLYWYRQAAGRGLQLLFYSVGIGQISSEVPQNLSASRPQDRQFILSSKKLLLSDSGFYLCAWSQRTVMAGYTFGSGTRLTVV.

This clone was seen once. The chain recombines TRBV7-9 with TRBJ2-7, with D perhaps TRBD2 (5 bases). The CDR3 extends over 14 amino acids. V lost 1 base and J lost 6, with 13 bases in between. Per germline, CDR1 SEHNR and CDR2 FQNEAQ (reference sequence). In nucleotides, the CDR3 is TGTGCCAGCAGCTTAGAATCGGGGTCGGGCGAGCAGTACTTC. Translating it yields CASSLESGSGEQYF.